This T cell receptor beta chain was sequenced for a study of T cells in tuberculosis. Sorting used thawed, overnight-rested PBMC stained with anti-CD3, a viability dye and GMM-loaded CD1B tetramer. CD1B tetramers were loaded with Rhodococcus equi-derived C32 glucose monomycolate. CD14-expressing monocytes were removed from PBMC before cryopreservation and sorting. About 100,000 tetramer-negative cells were sorted from each donor. Study observations and caveats: The stringent gate may have excluded weak CD1B-GMM tetramer binders.

The J segment lost 0 bases and the V segment lost 5 bases, leaving 8 bases of the junction unmatched. Per germline, CDR1 MNHEY and CDR2 SMNVEV (reference sequence). CDR3 length: 17 residues. Sequencing of TCR-alpha and TCR-beta chains was unpaired. Profiling relied on immunoSEQ multiplex PCR, and the TCRdb table lists in-frame clones only, not all of them. The table has around 60,000 clones, about four fifths seen once. This TCR came from an adult woman with latent tuberculosis. V gene TRBV27 combines with J gene TRBJ2-2, with 8 bases aligning to TRBD2. Sequenced material: CD1b-GMM tetramer-negative cells sorted from PBMCs. The CDR3 sequence: CASSPWTSPSNTGELFF. The CDR3 DNA sequence: TGTGCCAGCAGTCCCTGGACTAGCCCCTCGAACACCGGGGAGCTGTTTTTT.